The rows below give T cell receptor beta chains drawn from one sample of a study of blood T cell repertoires in COVID-19. Generated by immunoSEQ multiplex PCR, the TCRdb table keeps only in-frame clones and is missing some. This sample carries a few hundred thousand clones, approximately 88% of them seen once, and the ten largest clones take less than 0.95%. Sequenced: peripheral blood. Every receptor here comes from a middle-aged woman who had recovered from COVID-19. Each CDR3 is given without its conserved first and last residue. The order of the fields is V gene, CDR3 protein.

TRBV30	AWSDRSSYEQY
TRBV7-2	ASSPTRATDTQY
TRBV24-1	ATSDYRGGYT
TRBV10-1	ASSGGPGTEAF
TRBV11-2	ASSLNPGQGAEAF
TRBV5-6	ASSPEVRPGELF
TRBV4-1	ASSPGQGVNYGYT
TRBV10-3	AISEVRISTNEKLF
TRBV28	ASSTAAQGTEKLF
TRBV4-2	ASSQDGAAPWEQY
TRBV10-3	AIMQSGTGNTIY
TRBV6-4	ASSLTGLGSADTQY
TRBV18	ASSPPGGRDTEAF
TRBV27	ASSLGREAYNEQF
TRBV27	ASSRTGGNGYT
TRBV9	ASSAVAGRTGELF
TRBV11-1	ASSSNRGNTEAF
TRBV4-1	ASSQLGRSPYEQY
TRBV10-3	AISAESVETQY
TRBV6-6	ASRETGGSYEQY
TRBV4-1	ASSPNRDIQETQY
TRBV19	ASSWLADNEQF
TRBV19	ASKGVGEPDTGELF
TRBV30	AWSRAGGPYNEQF
TRBV6-2/TRBV6-3	ASSLPQGPQETQY
TRBV11-3	ASSQQYTEAF
TRBV4-1	ASSQDSSGLGKLAKNIQY
TRBV6-1	ASSEIGGVRSYNEQF
TRBV5-1	ASSLRDRTYEQY
TRBV30	AQEQIGLGYT
TRBV6-1	ASSEEDLERRY
TRBV6-4	ASSVRDRGNDEQF
TRBV7-2	ASSLHRDRGPAF
TRBV30	AWSVTGTSGRFLPYEQY
TRBV11-2	ASSLGQGIDYEQY
TRBV19	ASSMGPAGGELGARTDTQY
TRBV20-1	SALQETQY
TRBV10-3	AIMPGTSGSGGNEQF
TRBV7-9	ASSSRLAVAQETQY
TRBV6-6	ASSLSGTGGAGYQPQH
TRBV30	AWSAGLNTGELF
TRBV7-2	ASSPGTSGQAYEQY
TRBV30	ASMTGTVNTEAF
TRBV11-3	ASSYRLAGGDGEQF
TRBV9	ASSLTTSADTQY
TRBV25-1	ATGAGDTQY
TRBV5-4	ASSANLLSNTGELF
TRBV5-1	ASSLGSGAPGELF
TRBV14	ASSQWAGGATNEKLF
TRBV24-1	ATSDLPGTGSGELF
TRBV7-9	ASSLGLAGTGELF